The sequence of this T cell receptor beta chain was determined in a study of blood T cell repertoires in COVID-19. Whole-study context: Samples taken during acute and convalescent COVID-19 were collected in the United States, Italy and Spain. In each case, the material was cDNA or gDNA derived from T cells, B-cell-depleted T cells, or PBMCs.

This CDR3 contains 19 residues. V shed 1 base, J shed 5 bases, and the junction held 8 bases outside the gene matches. Per the germline V gene, CDR1 is SGHAT and CDR2 is FQNNGV. Original data processing: Estimated nucleated cell counts came from reference gene primer amplification. Here immunoSEQ multiplex PCR was the method, and the copy in TCRdb shows in-frame clones only, minus some. V, J and clone size were drawn from that table, and D and trimming were deduced from the DNA. The table has about 200,000 clones, 80% to 90% seen once; the top ten hold around 9.9%. The V and J genes are TRBV11-2 and TRBJ2-2, with 15 bases fitting TRBD2. This sequence originates from a human donor with active or convalescent COVID-19. The donor label of this sample is uncertain. Sequencing was carried out using peripheral blood. This CDR3 is CASSLARGLAGGGTGELFF. The CDR3 DNA reads as TGTGCCAGCAGCTTAGCCCGGGGACTAGCGGGAGGAGGAACCGGGGAGCTGTTTTTT.